Reported below is one TCR beta chain. A far larger clone is off by one base, so a read error is likely. These data are taken from a study of shared clonotypes between healthy human individuals. Study context: A couple of women and a few men aged 18 to 49 served as donors.

V lost 2 bases, J lost 4 bases, and 5 bases stayed unmatched. Germline V gene sequence: CDR1 GTSNPN, CDR2 SVGIG (reference sequence). The CDR3 spans 14 residues. Sequenced by immunoSEQ multiplex PCR; TCRdb stores in-frame clones only, minus some. This sample has 450,000 to 500,000 clones; 70% to 80% occur once, and the top ten carry around 13%. The specimen was PBMCs. The rearrangement links TRBV30 to TRBJ2-7, with TRBD2 matching over 10 bases. This sequence was found in a woman aged 40-49 years in good health. Some clones in this sample may be carry-over from other donors' samples. Written as DNA, the CDR3 is TGTGCCTGGAGTAAGGGACTAGCGATATACGAGCAGTACTTC. Translated: CAWSKGLAIYEQYF.